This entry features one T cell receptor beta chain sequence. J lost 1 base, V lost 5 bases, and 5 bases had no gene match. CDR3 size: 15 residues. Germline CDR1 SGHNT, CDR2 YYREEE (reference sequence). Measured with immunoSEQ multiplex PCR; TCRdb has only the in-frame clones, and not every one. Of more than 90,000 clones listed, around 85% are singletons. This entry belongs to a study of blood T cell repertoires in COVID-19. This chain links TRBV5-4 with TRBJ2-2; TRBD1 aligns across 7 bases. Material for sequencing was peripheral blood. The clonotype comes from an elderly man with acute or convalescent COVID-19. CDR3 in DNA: TGTGCCAGCAGTAGACAGGGAATGAACACCGGGGAGCTGTTTTTT. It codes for CASSRQGMNTGELFF.